One and the same sample provided the 17 T cell receptor beta chains below, sequenced in a study of T-cell memory formation after mild COVID-19. TCRdb passed the 5' RACE reads through MiXCR, listing each CDR3 protein once. The data contain approximately 490,000 distinct CDR3 sequences, roughly 21% of them seen just once; the ten biggest clones take up around 12%. Material: PBMCs or a T cell subset sorted from them (not recorded which). The receptors stem from an adult woman who had mild COVID-19 (a few samples of this study predate the infection). Cell type and time point are not known.

The CDR3 coding sequence is TGTGCCAGCAGCTTATCACTAGCGGGACTCTACGAGCAGTACTTC. This sequence encodes CASSLSLAGLYEQYF. The chain couples TRBV11-3 to TRBJ2-7, with 10 bases lining up with TRBD2. The ends lost 2 bases at V and 3 bases at J; junction bases unmatched: 4. The CDR3 extends over 15 amino acids. Per germline, CDR1 SGHNT and CDR2 YENEEA.

This clonotype was found a few times. The rearrangement links TRBV21-1 to TRBJ1-5; TRBD1, the table's D call, was not compared with the DNA. TRBV21-1 constitutes a pseudogene. The CDR3 runs to 14 residues. CDR3 residues: CASGDRGSNQPQHF. The CDR3, as DNA: TGTGCCAGCGGTGACAGGGGAAGCAATCAGCCCCAGCATTTT.

CDR3 nucleotides: TGTGCCAGCGGGAGGACTAGAGGCACAGATACGCAGTATTTT. Translation: CASGRTRGTDTQYF. V and J are TRBV7-8 and TRBJ2-3; TRBD2 agrees at 7 bases. V lost 8 bases to trimming and J lost 1 base; unmatched junction nucleotides: 6. The germline V gene has CDR1 SGHVS and CDR2 FQNEAQ. This CDR3 spans 14 amino acids.

This clonotype was seen more than once but under ten times. V usage is TRBV2 and J usage is TRBJ2-3, with D possibly TRBD2 on 5 matching bases. From germline, CDR1 is SNHLY and CDR2 FYNNEI. Trimming removed 3 bases at V and 1 base at J, with 14 bases between. The CDR3 totals 16 residues. The CDR3 is CASSEGLARGTDTQYF. The CDR3 region has the DNA TGTGCCAGCAGTGAGGGTTTGGCGAGGGGCACAGATACGCAGTATTTT.

This clonotype was found a few times. This chain connects TRBV7-8 to TRBJ1-5; D might be TRBD1 (5 bases). The CDR3 runs 16 residues. V lost 0 bases and J lost 0, with 9 bases in between. CDR1 and CDR2 from the germline V gene are SGHVS and FQNEAQ. This chain's CDR3 is CASSLAGGYSNQPQHF. The CDR3 DNA reads TGTGCCAGCAGCTTAGCGGGGGGGTATAGCAATCAGCCCCAGCATTTT.

The chain has TRBV9 and TRBJ2-1; D is possibly TRBD1 or TRBD2 (7 bases each). Germline V lookup: CDR1 SGDLS, CDR2 YYNGEE. CDR3 length equals 21 residues. Trimming cost V 4 bases and J 0 bases, with 29 bases left between them. In DNA, the CDR3 is TGTGCCAGCAGCATCTCGTATCCAGGGGGGGTAGGAGTCAGCTCCTACAATGAGCAGTTCTTC. It encodes CASSISYPGGVGVSSYNEQFF.

This clonotype was picked up a small number of times. The rearrangement joins TRBV24-1 to TRBJ2-1, with a weak D call TRBD2 (6 bases). From germline, CDR1 is KGHDR and CDR2 SFDVKD. The CDR3 consists of 13 residues. Trimming took off 4 bases at V and 11 bases at J, with 14 bases between the two ends. CDR3 protein: CATSDPAGGKQFF. DNA for the CDR3: TGTGCCACCAGTGACCCGGCCGGGGGAAAGCAGTTCTTC.

This clonotype was observed a handful of times. The chain recombines TRBV27 with TRBJ2-7; D is undetermined. V was cut by 0 bases and J by 3 bases, with 6 bases left in between. From germline, CDR1 is MNHEY and CDR2 SMNVEV (reference sequence). The CDR3 loop spans 13 amino acids. The CDR3 coding sequence is TGTGCCAGCAGTTTATCGAAGAGCTACGAGCAGTACTTC. As protein: CASSLSKSYEQYF.

The DNA for the CDR3 is TGTGCCAGCAGTGAATTCAGGGGGAGGGGAGAGACCCAGTACTTC. This sequence encodes CASSEFRGRGETQYF. This sequence joins TRBV25-1 and TRBJ2-5; D possibly uses TRBD1 or TRBD2 (7 bases each). Trimming pared 1 base from V and 4 bases from J, leaving 13 bases between. The CDR3 covers 15 residues. CDR1 is MGHDK and CDR2 is SYGVNS in the germline V gene.

The J gene is TRBJ1-4, the V gene TRBV4-1, with D hard to call. The germline gives CDR1 MGHRA, CDR2 YSYEKL. The CDR3 covers 15 residues. V lost 1 base and J lost 0, with 6 bases in between. CDR3 region: CASSQVAATNEKLFF. As DNA, the CDR3 is TGCGCCAGCAGCCAAGTTGCCGCAACTAATGAAAAACTGTTTTTT.

The chain combines TRBV6-4 with TRBJ2-1, with D unresolved. The CDR3 is 14 residues long. Germline lookup yields CDR1 MRHNA and CDR2 SNTAGT. V shed 2 bases and J shed 6 bases, with 11 bases lying between them. CDR3 DNA: TGTGCCAGCAGTGACCCGACCCTGGGCAATGAGCAGTTCTTC. This codes for CASSDPTLGNEQFF.

The V and J genes are TRBV5-1 and TRBJ2-1, with 8 positions matching TRBD2. With 4 bases clipped from V and 5 bases from J, the junction kept 11 bases outside the gene matches. Germline V lookup: CDR1 SGHRS, CDR2 YFSETQ. The CDR3 covers 16 residues. The CDR3: CASSTYPGLGNNEQFF. CDR3 nucleotide sequence: TGCGCCAGCAGCACATATCCGGGACTAGGAAACAATGAGCAGTTCTTC.

This clonotype showed up just a few times. V is TRBV24-1 and J is TRBJ2-7; D is possibly TRBD2 (5 bases). With 7 bases removed from V and 7 bases from J, the gap between germline ends came to 22 bases. The CDR3 is made up of 15 amino acids. In germline, CDR1 is KGHDR, CDR2 SFDVKD. CDR3 amino acids: CATRRTLRATEEQYF. In nucleotides, the CDR3 is TGTGCCACCAGACGGACTCTGAGAGCTACGGAGGAGCAGTACTTC.

This clonotype has more than one count but fewer than ten. This chain links TRBV6-1 with TRBJ1-1; the D is unclear. The CDR3 runs 11 residues. V was pared by 4 bases and J by 10 bases, with 10 bases between. Germline values: CDR1 MNHNS, CDR2 SASEGT. This CDR3 is CASSALAGAFF. DNA of the CDR3: TGTGCCAGCAGTGCTTTAGCGGGAGCTTTCTTT.

CDR3 in amino acids: CASSLMGGEDEQFF. CDR3 coding DNA: TGTGCCAGCAGTTTAATGGGAGGTGAGGATGAGCAGTTCTTC. The chain couples TRBV28 to TRBJ2-1; D perhaps matches TRBD2 (6 bases). V lost 2 bases to trimming and J lost 8 bases, with 13 bases between them. Germline assignment: CDR1 MDHEN and CDR2 SYDVKM. The CDR3 totals 14 residues.

This clonotype was counted only a few times. The V and J genes are TRBV5-1 and TRBJ2-7, with 8 bases fitting TRBD2. Per germline, CDR1 SGHRS and CDR2 YFSETQ. V lost 4 bases, J lost 3 bases, and 3 bases stayed unmatched. The CDR3 runs to 13 residues. The CDR3 bases are TGCGCCAGCAGCAAGCGGGAGCTCTACGAGCAGTACTTC. It specifies CASSKRELYEQYF.

The CDR3 region has the DNA TGTGCCAGCAGTGGGGGGGAGGGAGAAGGGTCTGAAGCTTTCTTT. It encodes CASSGGEGEGSEAFF. V gene TRBV27 combines with J gene TRBJ1-1, with a tentative D call TRBD1 (5 bases). The germline V gene has CDR1 MNHEY and CDR2 SMNVEV (reference sequence). Trimming removed 5 bases at V and 6 bases at J, with 19 bases between. This CDR3 contains 15 residues.